The rows below give T cell receptor beta chains drawn from one sample of a study of T cell responses to AZD1222 COVID-19 vaccine. This table comes from immunoSEQ multiplex PCR, and its TCRdb copy is limited to in-frame clones, with some not included. The sample has 150,000 to 200,000 clones, 85% to 95% seen once. The sample consisted of peripheral blood, taken on day 0 of AZD1222 vaccination. The receptors shown here come from an adult in good health. Both conserved end residues are part of each CDR3. The D gene is left open where the match is weak. Size is stated for part of the rows, as once, few or many counts, or as a class when the clone is expanded.

TRBJ1-1 . TRBV29-1 . CSVETRHPKAFF TGCAGCGTTGAAACCAGACACCCGAAAGCTTTCTTT
TRBJ1-3 . TRBV2 . CASSDPPGYAGNTIYF TGTGCCAGCAGTGACCCCCCGGGGTATGCTGGAAACACCATATATTTT
TRBJ1-1 . TRBV6-5 . CASQTTEAFF TGTGCCAGCCAGACCACTGAAGCTTTCTTT
TRBJ2-3 . TRBV7-2 . CASRPPSSSTDTQYF TGTGCCAGCAGACCCCCCTCTTCTAGCACAGATACGCAGTATTTT
TRBJ1-2 . TRBV7-9 . CASSLVREAGYTF TGTGCCAGCAGCTTAGTGAGGGAGGCTGGCTACACCTTC
TRBJ1-2 . TRBV5-1 . CASSLEQDGYTF TGCGCCAGCAGCTTGGAGCAGGATGGCTACACCTTC
TRBJ1-5 . TRBV19 . CASSMQVNQPQHF TGTGCCAGTAGTATGCAGGTCAATCAGCCCCAGCATTTT
TRBJ2-3 . TRBV7-2 . CASSGTRDTQYF TGTGCCAGCAGCGGAACTAGAGATACGCAGTATTTT
TRBJ1-5 . TRBV28 . CASSPRGPGQPQHF TGTGCCAGCAGTCCCCGGGGTCCCGGTCAGCCCCAGCATTTT
TRBJ1-2 . TRBV12-3/TRBV12-4 . CASSLQGNYGYTF TGTGCCAGCAGTCTTCAGGGTAACTATGGCTACACCTTC
TRBJ2-7 TRBD1 TRBV12-3/TRBV12-4 . CASTRQGWYEQYF TGTGCCAGCACCAGACAGGGTTGGTACGAGCAGTACTTC
TRBJ1-1 . TRBV28 . CASTKGGWTEAFF TGTGCCAGCACGAAGGGGGGCTGGACTGAAGCTTTCTTT
TRBJ1-1 . TRBV6-1 few CASSDRENTEAFF TGTGCCAGCAGTGACAGGGAAAACACTGAAGCTTTCTTT
TRBJ1-1 . TRBV29-1 . CSARNQMANTEAFF TGCAGCGCCCGAAATCAGATGGCGAACACTGAAGCTTTCTTT
TRBJ2-7 TRBD2 TRBV29-1 once CSVGNSGRAYEQYF TGCAGCGTTGGAAATAGCGGGAGGGCCTACGAGCAGTACTTC
TRBJ2-7 TRBD2 TRBV19 once CASSPGSGAVYEQYF TGTGCCAGTAGTCCGGGTAGCGGGGCCGTCTACGAGCAGTACTTC